These 18 T cell receptor beta chains share one sample of origin, sequenced in a study. TCRdb reprocessed the 5' RACE reads via MiXCR and lists one record per CDR3 protein. Here the sample spans some 13,000 distinct CDR3 sequences, about 25% being singletons. The sequenced sample was naive CD4+ T cells sorted from blood. The subset here: naive CD4+ T cells, CD4+CD45RA+CD25-. The receptor set was obtained from a female donor with breast cancer.

The chain combines TRBV4-2 with TRBJ2-1; 8 nucleotides match TRBD2. After removal of 2 bases from V and 7 bases from J, the junction contained 16 bases not matched to a gene. The CDR3 loop spans 18 amino acids. The germline CDR1 and CDR2 sequences are LGHNA and YNFKEQ. CDR3 DNA sequence: TGTGCCAGCAGCCAACTCAATCGGAGGCGGGAGGCCAAGAATGAGCAGTTCTTC. Translation gives CASSQLNRRREAKNEQFF.

In its sample, this clonotype was seen once. One junction end disagrees with the germline gene, perhaps due to a read error. This rearrangement joins TRBV24-1 to TRBJ2-1; weak D call: TRBD1 (6 bases). CDR3 length: 13 residues. Germline lookup yields CDR1 KGHDR and CDR2 SFDVKD. The CDR3 protein is CATQGSYNNEQFF. The CDR3 nucleotides read TGTGCCACGCAGGGGTCCTATAACAACGAGCAGTTCTTC.

About this clonotype: At one boundary the junction diverges from the germline segment, which might be a read error. This chain joins TRBV12-3 or TRBV12-4 and TRBJ2-1, with 11 bases matching TRBD2. The CDR3 runs to 15 residues. This CDR3 reads CASSLGTSGYNEQFF. The CDR3 DNA follows: TGTGCCAGCAGCTTAGGGACTAGCGGATACAATGAGCAGTTCTTC.

This clonotype was counted a single time. A read error may explain this, as a much larger clone is one base away. The chain employs TRBV20-1 and TRBJ2-7, with TRBD1 identical over 9 bases. The CDR3 is 15 residues long. CDR1 is DFQATT and CDR2 is SNEGSKA in the germline V gene (reference sequence). CDR3 nucleotide sequence: TGCAGTACTAGAGTATTCCGGGACAGGGATTACGAGCAGTACTTC. Its translation: CSTRVFRDRDYEQYF.

The rearrangement links TRBV12-3 or TRBV12-4 to TRBJ1-5, with TRBD1 matching over 8 bases. This CDR3 is 14 amino acids long. J was trimmed by 6 bases and V by 5 bases; bases with no gene match: 6. The CDR3 region has the DNA TGTGCCAGCAGTACGACAGGGGCCGGTCAGCCCCAGCATTTT. Amino acids: CASSTTGAGQPQHF.

Many counts were recorded for this clonotype. The rearrangement uses TRBV12-3 or TRBV12-4 and TRBJ2-3; 10 bases fit TRBD2. CDR3 length equals 16 residues. J lost 1 base, V lost 6 bases, and 7 bases had no gene match. CDR3 region: CASSSASGSRTDTQYF. The CDR3 DNA reads as TGTGCCAGCAGCTCCGCTAGCGGGAGTCGCACAGATACGCAGTATTTT.

This clonotype came up many times. This chain joins TRBV30 and TRBJ2-1; TRBD1 matches 10 bases. The CDR3 contains 16 residues. V was clipped by 0 bases and J by 3 bases; unmatched bases: 5. Germline CDR1 is GTSNPN and CDR2 is SVGIG (reference sequence). For the CDR3, the DNA is TGTGCCTGGAGTGTACCGGGACAGGGGCACTACAATGAGCAGTTCTTC. This translates into CAWSVPGQGHYNEQFF.

Relative to its sample, this clonotype is medium-sized (0.01 to 0.1%). The genes are TRBV6-5 and TRBJ2-3; 10 nucleotides align to TRBD2. In germline, CDR1 is MNHEY, CDR2 SVGAGI. With 2 bases clipped from V and 4 bases from J, the junction kept 3 bases outside the gene matches. The CDR3 sequence is 15 residues long. The chain's CDR3 is CASSYASGSPDTQYF. CDR3 nucleotide sequence: TGTGCCAGCAGTTACGCTAGCGGGAGCCCAGATACGCAGTATTTT.

A note on this clonotype: This sequence may be a read error, since a much larger clone differs from it by one base. The chain links TRBV12-3 or TRBV12-4 to TRBJ2-7; D may be TRBD2 (5 bases). This CDR3 region has 12 residues. CDR3 amino acids: CVSTRGTYEQYF. CDR3 in DNA: TGTGTCTCCACACGGGGTACCTACGAGCAGTACTTC.

Ten or more counts support this clonotype. J is TRBJ1-5 and V is TRBV2; 7 bases align to TRBD1. Germline V gives CDR1 SNHLY, CDR2 FYNNEI. The CDR3 sequence is 14 residues long. Losses at the gene ends were 8 bases for V and 2 bases for J; bases not matched to a gene: 6. CDR3 coding DNA: TGTGCCAGCCACCGGACAGGTGGCAATCAGCCCCAGCATTTT. Protein: CASHRTGGNQPQHF.

The gene calls are TRBV5-1 and TRBJ2-1, with 7 positions matching TRBD1. After removal of 4 bases from V and 9 bases from J, the junction contained 10 bases not matched to a gene. Germline V gene data show CDR1 as SGHRS and CDR2 as YFSETQ. There are 14 residues in the CDR3. CDR3 protein: CASSTGVATVEQFF. The CDR3 DNA is TGCGCCAGCAGCACAGGGGTGGCCACCGTTGAGCAGTTCTTC.

At least ten counts were recorded for this clonotype. The chain carries TRBV12-5 and TRBJ1-5; D remains ambiguous. Trimming removed 2 bases from V and 4 bases from J, with 0 bases in between. The CDR3 sequence is 11 residues long. Germline assignment: CDR1 LGHNT and CDR2 FRNRAP. In DNA form, the CDR3 reads TGTGCTAGTGGTTTGAATCAGCCCCAGCATTTT. It yields the protein CASGLNQPQHF.

A few counts support this clonotype. This clone may be a read error of a much larger clone one base away. The chain is built from TRBV12-3 or TRBV12-4 and TRBJ2-3; 9 bases map to TRBD2. With V trimmed by 8 bases and J by 3 bases, 6 bases remained unmatched. This CDR3 has 14 amino acids. The CDR3 region has the DNA TGTGCCAGCGGGCCTAGCGGGGATACAGATACGCAGTATTTT. It is translated as CASGPSGDTDTQYF.

This clonotype is medium-sized in the sample. The chain recombines TRBV5-1 with TRBJ2-1; 11 bases map to TRBD2. The length of the CDR3 is 15 residues. CDR1 and CDR2 (germline): SGHRS, YFSETQ. Losses at the gene ends were 6 bases for V and 4 bases for J; bases not matched to a gene: 6. Written as DNA, the CDR3 is TGCGCCAGCACCCCCCGGACTAGCGGGTACAATGAGCAGTTCTTC. Protein sequence: CASTPRTSGYNEQFF. Full variable domain (remainder filled in from reference TRBV5-1 and TRBJ2-1): KAGVTQTPRYLIKTRGQQVTLSCSPISGHRSVSWYQQTPGQGLQFLFEYFSETQRNKGNFPGRFSGRQFSNSRSEMNVSTLELGDSALYLCASTPRTSGYNEQFFGPGTRLTVL.

This clonotype is categorized as medium-sized. The CDR3 DNA reads TGTGCCAGCAGTTACTCCGGGACGCCCTACAATGAGCAGTTCTTC. Its protein product is CASSYSGTPYNEQFF. The chain is built from TRBV6-5 and TRBJ2-1, with D perhaps matching TRBD1 or TRBD2 (5 bases each). V lost 0 bases, J lost 2 bases, and 8 bases lay in between. The CDR3 consists of 15 residues. The germline gives CDR1 MNHEY, CDR2 SVGAGI.

This clonotype was counted a few times. The chain employs TRBV5-4 and TRBJ1-5; no reliable D call. The CDR3 runs to 14 residues. The V and J ends lost 0 bases and 7 bases respectively, with 11 bases between them. The V gene's germline CDR1 is SGHNT and CDR2 YYREEE (reference sequence). CDR3 DNA sequence: TGTGCCAGCAGCTTGGGACCGGGCGGACAGCCCCAGCATTTT. It encodes CASSLGPGGQPQHF.

This clonotype showed up many times. This chain uses TRBV19 with TRBJ2-1; 10 nucleotides align to TRBD2. V lost 0 bases, J lost 6 bases, and 8 bases stayed unmatched. The CDR3 extends over 17 amino acids. CDR1 is LNHDA and CDR2 is SQIVND in the germline V gene (reference sequence). The CDR3 DNA reads as TGTGCCAGTAGTATAGAAAGCCGGGCTAGCGGGAGCAATGAGCAGTTCTTC. Protein: CASSIESRASGSNEQFF.

The rearrangement uses TRBV5-1 and TRBJ2-7; D uncertain. The ends were cut back, 0 bases at V and 3 bases at J, with 13 bases in the middle. This CDR3 has 15 residues. The germline gives CDR1 SGHRS, CDR2 YFSETQ. CDR3: CASSLGLARDYEQYF. DNA of the CDR3: TGCGCCAGCAGCTTGGGATTAGCAAGAGACTACGAGCAGTACTTC.